Listed here are 32 T cell receptor beta chains from one sample, sequenced in a study of CD8 T cells in ankylosing spondylitis. TCRdb itself ran the 5' RACE reads through MiXCR, one entry per CDR3 protein. The sample carries roughly 200,000 distinct CDR3 sequences, roughly 25% recorded once. Sequencing was carried out using blood, either unsorted or a sorted T cell fraction (not recorded which). These TCRs come from a male donor with ankylosing spondylitis or in good health (not recorded which).

This clonotype was counted a single time. The chain has TRBV5-1 and TRBJ2-3; D ambiguous. Trimming cost V 1 base and J 2 bases, with 8 bases left between them. The CDR3 is 14 amino acids. Germline CDR1 reads SGHRS; CDR2 reads YFSETQ. The CDR3 DNA reads TGCGCCAGCAGCTTGACTGGTAACACAGATACGCAGTATTTT. It is translated as CASSLTGNTDTQYF.

This clonotype has a count of ten or more. The chain recombines TRBV29-1 with TRBJ2-5; 8 nucleotides line up with TRBD1. V lost 3 bases to trimming and J lost 6 bases; unmatched junction nucleotides: 6. The CDR3 sequence is 13 residues long. In germline, CDR1 is SQVTM, CDR2 ANQGSEA. CDR3 amino acids: CSVDPGTGKTQYF. DNA of the CDR3: TGCAGCGTTGACCCCGGGACAGGAAAGACCCAGTACTTC.

This clonotype was seen a few times. The chain uses TRBV29-1 and TRBJ2-1; no clear D. The CDR3 runs 13 residues. The germline V gene has CDR1 SQVTM and CDR2 ANQGSEA. Trimming took off 3 bases at V and 4 bases at J, with 10 bases between the two ends. Written as DNA, the CDR3 is TGCAGCGTTGATTGGGATGGATACAATGAGCAGTTCTTC. It specifies CSVDWDGYNEQFF.

This clonotype appeared a few times. A much larger clonotype is one base distant, so this may be a read error. V usage is TRBV30 and J usage is TRBJ1-3; D uncertain. There are 13 residues in the CDR3. CDR1 is GTSNPN, CDR2 SVGIG, per germline (reference sequence). CDR3 DNA sequence: TGTGCCTGGAGTGTTAATGGTGGAAACGCCATATATTTT. Its protein is CAWSVNGGNAIYF.

The chain is built from TRBV7-2 and TRBJ1-6; D gene unclear. CDR3 size: 13 residues. Germline loops: CDR1 SGHTA, CDR2 FQGNSA. V lost 0 bases and J 9 bases, leaving 6 bases between the germline ends. The CDR3, as DNA: TGTGCCAGCAGCTTAGCGCCGAGTTCACCCCTCCACTTT. Amino acid sequence: CASSLAPSSPLHF.

This clonotype occurred many times. This rearrangement joins TRBV9 to TRBJ1-2, with D unresolved. Germline V CDR1 and CDR2: SGDLS, YYNGEE. Trimming cost V 0 bases and J 2 bases, with 5 bases left between them. The CDR3 sequence is 13 residues long. Here the CDR3 DNA reads TGTGCCAGCAGCGTAGACGGGAACTATGGCTACACCTTC. It codes for CASSVDGNYGYTF.

The chain carries TRBV7-6 and TRBJ2-4; 10 nucleotides agree with TRBD2. The CDR3 is 16 amino acids. In germline, CDR1 is SGHVS, CDR2 FNYEAQ. The ends lost 8 bases at V and 9 bases at J; junction bases unmatched: 16. This CDR3 reads CASCRDDSSGSIIQYF. DNA of the CDR3: TGTGCCAGCTGCAGAGACGACTCTAGCGGGAGCATCATTCAGTACTTC.

This rearrangement joins TRBV5-1 to TRBJ1-4; D is ambiguous. Germline values: CDR1 SGHRS, CDR2 YFSETQ. The CDR3 totals 14 residues. Trimming removed 4 bases at V and 7 bases at J, with 14 bases between. CDR3 nucleotides: TGCGCCAGCAGCCCGGGTAGCTTCGGTGAAAAACTGTTTTTT. Translated: CASSPGSFGEKLFF.

The chain carries TRBV29-1 and TRBJ2-1; 8 bases match TRBD2. Germline V lookup: CDR1 SQVTM, CDR2 ANQGSEA. CDR3 length: 14 amino acids. V shed 6 bases, J shed 1 base, and the junction held 5 bases outside the gene matches. This CDR3 reads CSVRLAQSYNEQFF. The CDR3 DNA reads as TGCAGCGTACGACTAGCGCAGTCCTACAATGAGCAGTTCTTC.

This clonotype turned up a few times. The CDR3 bases are TGTGCCAGCCTTGAAACGGGTCAAGTAAATGCTTTCTTT. Residues: CASLETGQVNAFF. The gene calls are TRBV5-5 and TRBJ1-1; no definite D call. Germline lookup yields CDR1 SGHKS and CDR2 YYEKEE (reference sequence). V lost 7 bases to trimming and J lost 11 bases, with 21 bases between them. The CDR3 consists of 13 residues.

This chain connects TRBV20-1 to TRBJ1-1; possibly TRBD1 for D (5 bases). This CDR3 has 14 residues. Trimming stripped 0 bases from V and 1 base from J, with 9 bases between. Germline V gives CDR1 DFQATT, CDR2 SNEGSKA (reference sequence). The CDR3 here is CSAREGGSNTEAFF. CDR3 in DNA: TGCAGTGCTAGAGAGGGGGGTTCGAACACTGAAGCTTTCTTT.

V is TRBV5-1 and J is TRBJ1-5, with D possibly being TRBD1 (5 bases). The CDR3 runs to 14 residues. V dropped 0 bases and J dropped 4 bases, with 8 bases sitting between them. Germline CDR1 and CDR2: SGHRS and YFSETQ. The CDR3 loop is CASSLEAGNQPQHF. The CDR3 DNA reads as TGCGCCAGCAGCTTGGAAGCAGGGAATCAGCCCCAGCATTTT.

This clonotype was seen a single time. This may come from a read error, since a much larger clone is one base off. The rearrangement joins TRBV20-1 to TRBJ2-7; 8 bases are shared with TRBD1. This CDR3 is built from 15 residues. CDR1 is DFQATT, CDR2 SNEGSKA, per germline (reference sequence). CDR3 nucleotide sequence: TGCAGTGCTAGAGAAATGGGACAGGATTTCTACAAGCAGTACTTC. Protein product: CSAREMGQDFYKQYF.

This clonotype was counted many times. The chain links TRBV20-1 to TRBJ2-7, with 10 bases aligning to TRBD2. The CDR3 totals 15 residues. V was clipped by 7 bases and J by 3 bases; unmatched bases: 12. CDR1 DFQATT and CDR2 SNEGSKA come from the germline V gene (reference sequence). The CDR3 coding sequence is TGCAGTGTTGCAGGAGGACTAGCGGTCCTCTACGAGCAGTACTTC. The encoded protein is CSVAGGLAVLYEQYF.

This clonotype was recorded many times. The rearrangement joins TRBV29-1 to TRBJ2-3, with a tentative D call TRBD1 (5 bases). The CDR3 extends over 14 amino acids. CDR1 and CDR2 (germline): SQVTM, ANQGSEA. The germline V and J ends were trimmed by 4 bases and 1 base, with 12 bases remaining between them. CDR3 in amino acids: CSVVGKGGTDTQYF. DNA for the CDR3: TGCAGCGTTGTAGGTAAAGGGGGCACAGATACGCAGTATTTT.

This clonotype was counted at least ten times. The rearrangement links TRBV20-1 to TRBJ1-1; D is undetermined. There are 13 residues in the CDR3. V was clipped by 3 bases and J by 1 base, with 9 bases between them. CDR1 and CDR2 (germline): DFQATT, SNEGSKA (reference sequence). CDR3 sequence (DNA): TGCAGTGCTAGTCCCTGGAAGAACACTGAAGCTTTCTTT. This translates into CSASPWKNTEAFF.

The chain recombines TRBV20-1 with TRBJ1-3, with a weak D call TRBD1 (6 bases). The CDR3 loop spans 16 amino acids. Between the trimmed V and J ends, which lost 0 bases and 0 bases, there was a span of 12 bases. Germline CDR1 DFQATT, CDR2 SNEGSKA (reference sequence). The CDR3 region is CSARDSTGHSGNTIYF. In DNA form, the CDR3 reads TGCAGTGCTAGAGATTCAACAGGGCACTCTGGAAACACCATATATTTT.

The chain uses TRBV20-1 and TRBJ2-2; 11 bases agree with TRBD2. The CDR3 covers 16 residues. Losses at the gene ends were 0 bases for V and 5 bases for J; bases not matched to a gene: 5. Germline V gene lookup returns CDR1 DFQATT and CDR2 SNEGSKA (reference sequence). The CDR3 bases are TGCAGTGCTAGAGATTTGGGACTAGCGGAAACCGGGGAGCTGTTTTTT. This gives the protein CSARDLGLAETGELFF.

This clonotype occurred a few times. The chain couples TRBV20-1 to TRBJ2-1; D gene unclear. The length of the CDR3 is 14 residues. Germline V lookup: CDR1 DFQATT, CDR2 SNEGSKA (reference sequence). With 1 base removed from V and 0 bases from J, the gap between germline ends came to 7 bases. The CDR3 spells CSARVPDSYNEQFF. The CDR3 bases are TGCAGTGCTAGAGTTCCGGACTCCTACAATGAGCAGTTCTTC.

The genes are TRBV29-1 and TRBJ2-1; D might be TRBD1 (5 bases). With 1 base removed from V and 3 bases from J, the gap between germline ends came to 16 bases. Germline values: CDR1 SQVTM, CDR2 ANQGSEA. The CDR3 totals 16 residues. CDR3 DNA sequence: TGCAGCGTTGAAGTGCTCAGGGTTTTGAGCTACAATGAGCAGTTCTTC. Protein: CSVEVLRVLSYNEQFF.

This clonotype came up many times. V usage is TRBV29-1 and J usage is TRBJ2-2; the D gene is possibly TRBD1 (5 bases). V lost 4 bases, J lost 6 bases, and 12 bases lay in between. This CDR3 has 13 amino acids. Germline V lookup: CDR1 SQVTM, CDR2 ANQGSEA. CDR3 nucleotide sequence: TGCAGCGTTGCGAGTCAGGGTTCCGGGGAGCTGTTTTTT. As protein: CSVASQGSGELFF.

This clonotype was observed many times. The chain links TRBV12-3 or TRBV12-4 to TRBJ1-5; D is unclear. V lost 6 bases and J 2 bases, leaving 5 bases between the germline ends. The CDR3 totals 12 residues. The CDR3 bases are TGTGCCAGCAGGGGCGGCAATCAGCCCCAGCATTTT. It translates to CASRGGNQPQHF.

This chain connects TRBV4-2 to TRBJ2-5; possible D gene TRBD2, 5 bases. Trimming left V 4 bases short and J 2 bases short, with 8 bases between. Per the germline V gene, CDR1 is LGHNA and CDR2 is YNFKEQ. The CDR3 length is 13 residues. This CDR3 reads CASSPREQETQYF. The DNA of the CDR3 is TGTGCCAGCAGCCCCCGGGAACAAGAGACCCAGTACTTC.

This clonotype has a handful of counts. CDR3 DNA: TGCAGTGCTAGCCCGGGCGGGAGCGGAAACATTCAGTACTTC. It translates to CSASPGGSGNIQYF. The chain is built from TRBV20-1 and TRBJ2-4; 7 bases align to TRBD2. The CDR3 is 14 residues long. Germline trimming cut 3 bases from V and 6 bases from J; bases unmatched to any gene: 8. Germline assignment: CDR1 DFQATT and CDR2 SNEGSKA (reference sequence).

J is TRBJ2-5 and V is TRBV20-1, with D tentatively TRBD1 (6 bases). Looked up from germline, CDR1 is DFQATT and CDR2 is SNEGSKA (reference sequence). The CDR3 runs to 12 residues. V dropped 5 bases and J dropped 4 bases, with 11 bases sitting between them. Written as DNA, the CDR3 is TGCAGTGCTGCAGGGGAACGAGAGACCCAGTACTTC. It specifies CSAAGERETQYF.

The table lists this clonotype with a few counts. The chain is built from TRBV29-1 and TRBJ2-5; no clear D gene. Deletions cut 7 bases from V and 5 bases from J, with 17 bases between. The CDR3 consists of 13 residues. The germline V gene encodes CDR1 SQVTM and CDR2 ANQGSEA. Written as DNA, the CDR3 is TGCAGCGCTGTGGAAGGGATCCGGGAGACCCAGTACTTC. This sequence encodes CSAVEGIRETQYF.

The genes are TRBV7-3 and TRBJ2-1; a weak D match, TRBD2 (5 bases). The CDR3 sequence is 15 residues long. Per the germline V gene, CDR1 is SGHTA and CDR2 is FQGTGA. The V end was cut by 3 bases, the J end by 0 bases, with 9 bases between. This CDR3 reads CASSFGGRSYNEQFF. CDR3 DNA sequence: TGTGCCAGCAGCTTCGGCGGGCGCTCCTACAATGAGCAGTTCTTC.

This clonotype was seen only a few times. The chain recombines TRBV9 with TRBJ2-7; D unresolved. V lost 1 base to trimming and J lost 3 bases, with 14 bases between them. The germline V gene has CDR1 SGDLS and CDR2 YYNGEE. The CDR3 has 15 amino acids. The CDR3, as DNA: TGTGCCAGCAGCGTAATTGGGGAAGGTTTCTACGAGCAGTACTTC. Translating it yields CASSVIGEGFYEQYF.

The genes are TRBV29-1 and TRBJ2-3; no reliable D call. The germline V gene encodes CDR1 SQVTM and CDR2 ANQGSEA. The CDR3 totals 11 residues. The V end lost 6 bases, the J end lost 5 bases, and 9 bases lay between the germline ends. CDR3 region: CSVGQEDTQYF. The DNA of the CDR3 is TGCAGCGTCGGTCAGGAAGATACGCAGTATTTT.

The chain uses TRBV20-1 and TRBJ2-1, with 9 bases fitting TRBD2. The CDR3 has 17 residues. The germline CDR1 and CDR2 sequences are DFQATT and SNEGSKA (reference sequence). After removal of 3 bases from V and 8 bases from J, the junction contained 17 bases not matched to a gene. CDR3 coding DNA: TGCAGTGCTAGGCCCCCTTCCGGCGGGAGGGCCGGCGATGAGCAGTTCTTC. This encodes CSARPPSGGRAGDEQFF.

V is TRBV14 and J is TRBJ2-5, with TRBD2 identical over 12 bases. The CDR3 contains 19 residues. Germline lookup yields CDR1 SGHDN and CDR2 FVKESK. V was pared by 1 base and J by 1 base, with 10 bases of the junction left unmatched. CDR3 nucleotide sequence: TGTGCCAGCAGCCAAGGAGTTATAGGACTAGCGGGATCCCAAGAGACCCAGTACTTC. Amino acids: CASSQGVIGLAGSQETQYF.

This clonotype was counted at least ten times. This chain links TRBV6-2 or TRBV6-3 with TRBJ2-4; 7 nucleotides align to TRBD1. Germline values: CDR1 MNHEY, CDR2 SVGEGT. The CDR3 totals 16 residues. The V gene end was trimmed by 7 bases and the J gene end by 2 bases; junction bases not matched to a gene: 11. CDR3 coding DNA: TGTGCCAGCACCCACTCCCTCAGGGGGACCAAAAACATTCAGTACTTC. Amino acid sequence: CASTHSLRGTKNIQYF.